This T cell receptor beta chain was identified in a study of identical twins listed by TCRdb under 2016. General notes on the study: To test whether fetal clonotypes persist, the study used deep sequencing on TCR alpha and beta repertoires from monozygotic twins, unrelated adults of various ages, and cord blood. To rule out contamination, the twin experiments were replicated at different times with different library preparation protocols. Study-wide conclusions, independent of this receptor: Invariant T cells such as MAIT and iNKT could partly confound zero-insertion analyses, though diverse VJ usage argued against this for most clonotypes. Because the same donors could not be followed over many years, the conclusions depended on cross-sectional statistical analysis. A weaker excess of twin sharing was found in beta out-of-frame sequences because the signal-to-noise ratio was lowered by fewer shared sequences. Compared with coincidental sharing between unrelated individuals, out-of-frame TCR alpha sequences shared between twins showed an excess of sequences with low generation probability. In monozygotic twins, recombination models systematically underestimated out-of-frame TCR alpha sharing, but the models matched the sharing seen between unrelated individuals. Abundant cord blood beta clonotypes carried fewer insertions; young adult naive repertoires showed a weaker similar trend, while memory repertoires showed none.

Every donor was a healthy Caucasian. Using Miltenyi CD45RO+ enrichment and human naive T-cell isolation kits, memory (CD45RO+) and naive T cells were isolated from PBMC. Libraries were prepared through 5' RACE. TCRdb shows the sequencer as Illumina HiSeq 2000. Template switching introduced a universal primer binding site; the final cDNA contained a unique molecular identifier, enabling accurate counting of TCR cDNA molecules. First-strand cDNA for TCR alpha and beta chains was synthesized from specific primers in the conserved constant-segment region. To control for contamination, every cDNA library was double barcoded, receiving both a SMART-Mk sample barcode and Illumina barcodes. Two successive PCR steps introduced TruSeq adapter sequences along with Illumina sample barcodes. TCR alpha and beta cDNA libraries were sequenced on the Illumina HiSeq platform with custom primers. For the original study's pipeline: Raw reads were processed with MiGEC to extract unique molecular identifiers, and MiXCR was used to determine CDR3 positions. Recombination models were inferred per individual with the repgenHMM and IGoR tools using an EM algorithm. The analysis of shared clonotypes was done with the tcR package in R, with sharing normalized by the product of cloneset sizes. To study raw recombination free of thymic and clonal selection effects, out-of-frame nonproductive sequences were analyzed. In-frame beta chains were kept once TCRdb had trimmed the public reads at Q25 with fastp and called clones with MiXCR. Here each entry gathers all rows of one CDR3 protein and keeps the most common genes and DNA. The V and J calls, along with clone size, are taken from TCRdb and not from the paper's own processing. The sample data list about 210,000 distinct CDR3 sequences, and approximately 9% of these were observed just once. About 5.2% of the sample goes to the ten largest clones.

Only a few counts were recorded for this clonotype. Its antigen remains undetermined. No much larger clone exists at a distance of one base, and base qualities are not known. Measured from the cysteine to the phenylalanine, the CDR3 is 18 residues long. CDR3 DNA only is kept here, 54 bases in frame from base 1. From V the trimming removes 5 bases and from J it removes 0 bases, while the gene matches leave 15 bases of the junction unaccounted for. This receptor was obtained from a young woman in good health. The chain is made from TRBV12-3 or TRBV12-4 and TRBJ2-7; TRBD1 matches 8 bases in the middle. The sample was memory (CD45RO+) T cells sorted from blood. What the cell subset or site label conveys for this sample: CD45RO+ enriched T cells. CDR3 region: CASSRPGTGLHSSYEQYF. The DNA reads TGTGCCAGCAGTCGTCCCGGGACAGGATTACACTCCTCCTACGAGCAGTACTTC.